The 15 T cell receptor beta chains below come from one sample, sequenced in a study of blood T cell repertoires in COVID-19. Generated by immunoSEQ multiplex PCR, the TCRdb table keeps only in-frame clones and is missing some. The table has 230,000 or so clones, 86% seen once. The sequencing sample was made of PBMCs or T cells enriched from blood (not recorded which). The receptors were sampled from a woman in her forties with acute COVID-19.

V and J are TRBV4-1 and TRBJ2-4; TRBD2 agrees at 9 bases. The CDR3 totals 15 residues. The J segment lost 1 base and the V segment lost 6 bases, leaving 4 bases of the junction unmatched. The germline V gene has CDR1 MGHRA and CDR2 YSYEKL. In DNA form, the CDR3 reads TGCGCCAGCAGTACCGGGACTAGCGCCAAAAACATTCAGTACTTC. As protein: CASSTGTSAKNIQYF.

This chain uses TRBV12-5 with TRBJ1-2, with D perhaps matching TRBD1 (6 bases). V shed 3 bases and J shed 4 bases, with 6 bases lying between them. Germline assignment: CDR1 LGHNT and CDR2 FRNRAP. CDR3 size: 12 residues. CDR3 loop: CASGFRGYGYTF. In DNA, the CDR3 is TGTGCTAGTGGTTTCAGGGGCTATGGCTACACCTTC.

V and J are TRBV3-1 (or the pseudogene TRBV3-2) and TRBJ1-1; tentative D call: TRBD1 (6 bases). Per the germline V gene, CDR1 is LGHDT and CDR2 is YNNKEL (reference sequence). Trimming took off 2 bases at V and 2 bases at J, with 15 bases between the two ends. The CDR3 length is 16 residues. The CDR3 bases are TGTGCCAGCAGCCAATCGAACAGGGCGGTTAACACTGAAGCTTTCTTT. Translation: CASSQSNRAVNTEAFF.

The chain employs TRBV19 and TRBJ1-3, with D possibly being TRBD1 (5 bases). Germline CDR1 is LNHDA and CDR2 is SQIVND (reference sequence). Between the trimmed V and J ends, which lost 8 bases and 7 bases, there was a span of 15 bases. The length of the CDR3 is 13 residues. The CDR3 sequence: CASGTGSWNTIYF. CDR3 nucleotide sequence: TGTGCCAGTGGTACAGGTTCGTGGAACACCATATATTTT.

The chain is built from TRBV6-1 and TRBJ2-7; 7 bases match TRBD1. The V and J ends lost 2 bases and 2 bases, in that order; junction bases with no gene match: 9. The CDR3 is 16 residues long. Germline V lookup: CDR1 MNHNS, CDR2 SASEGT. CDR3 protein: CASSETGRGFPYEQYV. In nucleotides, the CDR3 is TGTGCCAGCAGTGAAACGGGCAGGGGGTTTCCCTACGAGCAGTACGTC.

The rearrangement links TRBV15 to TRBJ2-3; D not resolved. V was trimmed by 4 bases and J by 2 bases, leaving 7 bases between them. The CDR3 has 13 amino acids. Germline V CDR1 and CDR2: LNHNV, YYDKDF (reference sequence). The CDR3, as DNA: TGTGCCACCAGCATCGGGTACACAGATACGCAGTATTTT. Amino acid sequence: CATSIGYTDTQYF.

The chain couples TRBV9 to TRBJ2-4; 7 bases are shared with TRBD1. Germline CDR1 SGDLS, CDR2 YYNGEE. With V trimmed by 2 bases and J by 0 bases, 8 bases remained unmatched. This CDR3 is 17 amino acids long. The DNA of the CDR3 is TGTGCCAGCAGCGTGGAAGGGACAGCTCTAGCCAAAAACATTCAGTACTTC. This sequence encodes CASSVEGTALAKNIQYF. The variable domain in full, with the rest retrieved from reference TRBV9 and TRBJ2-4, is DSGVTQTPKHLITATGQRVTLRCSPRSGDLSVYWYQQSLDQGLQFLIQYYNGEERAKGNILERFSAQQFPDLHSELNLSSLELGDSALYFCASSVEGTALAKNIQYFGAGTRLSVL.

V usage is TRBV7-9 and J usage is TRBJ1-5, with D possibly matching TRBD1 (5 bases). V was cut by 3 bases and J by 4 bases, with 10 bases left in between. This CDR3 has 14 residues. Germline lookup yields CDR1 SEHNR and CDR2 FQNEAQ (reference sequence). The CDR3 DNA reads as TGTGCCAGCAGCTTCACAGGAGGGAATCAGCCCCAGCATTTT. Amino acid sequence: CASSFTGGNQPQHF.

Here the CDR3 reads CASSWDRDRLGTEAFF. The DNA of the CDR3 is TGTGCCAGCAGCTGGGATCGGGACAGGTTAGGGACTGAAGCTTTCTTT. The J gene is TRBJ1-1, the V gene TRBV5-4; 8 bases agree with TRBD1. CDR1 and CDR2 from the germline V gene are SGHNT and YYREEE (reference sequence). The V gene end was trimmed by 3 bases and the J gene end by 5 bases; junction bases not matched to a gene: 12. The CDR3 consists of 16 residues.

This chain connects TRBV3-1 (or the pseudogene TRBV3-2) to TRBJ1-5; TRBD1 matches at 10 bases. The length of the CDR3 is 15 residues. V was pared by 5 bases and J by 3 bases, with 4 bases of the junction left unmatched. Germline assignment: CDR1 LGHDT and CDR2 YNNKEL (reference sequence). The DNA for the CDR3 is TGTGCCAGCAGCAGCGGGACAGGGGTCAATCAGCCCCAGCATTTT. Translating gives CASSSGTGVNQPQHF.

The V gene is TRBV19, the J gene TRBJ2-1; 9 nucleotides line up with TRBD1. CDR3 length: 15 amino acids. V gave up 5 bases and J gave up 8 bases; unmatched junction bases: 10. Germline V gene sequence: CDR1 LNHDA, CDR2 SQIVND (reference sequence). The CDR3 spells CASSVRDRAGDEQFF. CDR3 nucleotide sequence: TGTGCCAGTAGTGTCCGGGACAGGGCCGGTGATGAGCAGTTCTTC.

The CDR3 bases are TGTGCCAGTAGTAGCAATCTAGCGGGGGGGCGAAATGAGCAGTTCTTC. It encodes CASSSNLAGGRNEQFF. The V call is TRBV19, the J call TRBJ2-1, with 12 bases lining up with TRBD2. The CDR3 sequence is 16 residues long. Germline CDR1 reads LNHDA; CDR2 reads SQIVND (reference sequence). Trimming took 4 bases from V and 7 from J; bases not matched to a gene: 8.

The chain is built from TRBV21-1 and TRBJ2-2; the table's D gene call, TRBD1, was not cross checked with the DNA. TRBV21-1 is termed a pseudogene. The CDR3 runs 18 residues. Here the CDR3 reads CASSKQGANRGRTGELFF. The DNA of the CDR3 is TGTGCCAGCAGCAAACAAGGGGCCAACAGGGGCCGTACCGGGGAGCTGTTTTTT.

The V gene is TRBV9, the J gene TRBJ1-4; D not certain. CDR3 length: 14 residues. Germline V CDR1 and CDR2: SGDLS, YYNGEE. Deletions cut 4 bases from V and 5 bases from J, with 12 bases between. The CDR3 reads CASSREGGNEKLFF. The DNA for the CDR3 is TGTGCCAGCAGCCGAGAGGGAGGGAATGAAAAACTGTTTTTT.

V is TRBV10-2 and J is TRBJ2-5, with D tentatively TRBD1 (6 bases). Trimming took 6 bases from V and 4 from J, leaving 21 bases between them. The CDR3 covers 16 residues. The V gene's germline CDR1 is WSHSY and CDR2 SAAADI. CDR3 nucleotides: TGCGCCAGCAGGCTAACAGGGTCAATAGGTGGAGAGACCCAGTACTTC. Amino acid sequence: CASRLTGSIGGETQYF.